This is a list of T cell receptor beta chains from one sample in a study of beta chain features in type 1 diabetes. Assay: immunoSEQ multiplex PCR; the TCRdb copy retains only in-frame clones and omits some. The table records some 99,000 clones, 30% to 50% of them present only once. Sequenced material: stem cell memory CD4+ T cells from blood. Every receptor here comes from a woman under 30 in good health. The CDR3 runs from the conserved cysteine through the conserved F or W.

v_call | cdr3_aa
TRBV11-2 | CASSPRLGANMNTEAFF
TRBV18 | CASSPPGQGGYTF
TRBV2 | CASSLTSGYNEQFF
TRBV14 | CASSQAGGQPQHF
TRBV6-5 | CASSYLRSEQYF
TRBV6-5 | CASSLAISYNEQFF
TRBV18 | CASSRDSSYNEQFF
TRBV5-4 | CASSFSVFGYTF
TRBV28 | CASSPSGRILQFF
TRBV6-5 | CASSSAGQSKNIQYF
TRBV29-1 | CSVPSGRPTDTQYF
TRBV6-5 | CASSYSKGVGQPQHF
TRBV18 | CASSWAGTGGYEQYF
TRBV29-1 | CSVEGGPGAFF